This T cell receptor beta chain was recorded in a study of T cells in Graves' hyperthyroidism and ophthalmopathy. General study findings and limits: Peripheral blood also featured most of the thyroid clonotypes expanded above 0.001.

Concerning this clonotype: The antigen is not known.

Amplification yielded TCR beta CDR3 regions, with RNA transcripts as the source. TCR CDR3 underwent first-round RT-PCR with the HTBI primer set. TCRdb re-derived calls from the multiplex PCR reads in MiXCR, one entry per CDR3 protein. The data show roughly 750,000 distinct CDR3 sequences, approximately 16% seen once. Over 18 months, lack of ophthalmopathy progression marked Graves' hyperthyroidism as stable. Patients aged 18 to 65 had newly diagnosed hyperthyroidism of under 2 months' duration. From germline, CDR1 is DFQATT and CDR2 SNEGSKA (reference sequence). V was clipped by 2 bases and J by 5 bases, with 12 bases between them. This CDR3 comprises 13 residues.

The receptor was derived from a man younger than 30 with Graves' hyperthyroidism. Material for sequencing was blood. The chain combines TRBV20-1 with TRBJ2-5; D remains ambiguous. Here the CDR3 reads CSARSPGRETQYF. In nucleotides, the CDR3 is TGCAGTGCTAGATCGCCCGGTAGGGAGACCCAGTACTTC.